Detailed here is one T cell receptor (beta chain). Trimming cost V 6 bases and J 8 bases, with 13 bases left between them. The length of the CDR3 is 13 residues. The germline V gene encodes CDR1 MNHEY and CDR2 SVGAGI. This entry belongs to a study of blood T cell repertoires in COVID-19. Study as a whole: The cDNA or gDNA used as material had been derived from T cells, B-cell-depleted T cells, or PBMCs.

TCRdb's copy holds only in-frame clones and misses some; the assay was immunoSEQ multiplex PCR. The repertoire has 300,000 or so clones, more than 75% of them found once; the top ten carry around 1.4%. The chain recombines TRBV6-5 with TRBJ2-2, with D possibly matching TRBD2 (5 bases). The specimen was peripheral blood. This sequence originates from a man in his 70s with acute or convalescent COVID-19. The CDR3 spells CASSAGPQGELFF. The CDR3 DNA reads TGTGCCAGCAGCGCGGGCCCTCAGGGGGAGCTGTTTTTT.